These T cell receptor beta chains were read from a single sample in a study of cytomegalovirus exposure and HLA in healthy donors. Using immunoSEQ multiplex PCR, the repertoire was profiled, and TCRdb retains in-frame clones only, with some absent. Altogether roughly 140,000 clones are present, approximately 80% being singletons, with the ten largest covering 4.5% to 6%. Material: PBMCs. These TCRs come from a man aged 25-40 years in good health and CMV-seropositive. Both conserved end residues are part of each CDR3. The order of the fields is clone size, J gene, V gene, CDR3 length, D gene, CDR3 DNA, CDR3 protein. A D gene is named only where the DNA matches it firmly. Size is stated for part of the rows, as once, few or many counts, or as a class when the clone is expanded.

-,TRBJ2-7,TRBV6-4,13,-,TGTGCCAGCCCTTTTTGGACTTCCTACGAGCAGTACTTC,CASPFWTSYEQYF
-,TRBJ1-3,TRBV7-9,15,-,TGTGCCAGCAGCTCCGCTCCAGGCTCTGGAAACACCATATATTTT,CASSSAPGSGNTIYF
-,TRBJ2-1,TRBV7-2,12,TRBD2,TGTGCCAGCAGTCCATTAGCGGGGGAGCAGTTCTTC,CASSPLAGEQFF
-,TRBJ2-7,TRBV7-8,16,TRBD1,TGTGCCAGCAGCCCAGGGGGCGTTCGTTCGCTCCACGAGCAGTACTTC,CASSPGGVRSLHEQYF
-,TRBJ2-1,TRBV11-2,15,-,TGTGCCAGCAGCTCCCAGGGAAGCTCCTACAATGAGCAGTTCTTC,CASSSQGSSYNEQFF
-,TRBJ1-5,TRBV19,18,TRBD1,TGTGCCAGTAGTATTCTACAGGGGACAGTGCCACGGAATCAGCCCCAGCATTTT,CASSILQGTVPRNQPQHF
-,TRBJ1-1,TRBV23-1,13,-,TGCGCCAGCAGTCAACACAGGGTCTCTGAAGCTTTCTTT,CASSQHRVSEAFF
once,TRBJ1-5,TRBV18,15,TRBD1,TGTGCCAGCTCTCTCACAGGGGGCGGCAATCAGCCCCAGCATTTT,CASSLTGGGNQPQHF
once,TRBJ1-1,TRBV29-1,15,TRBD1,TGCAGCGTTGAAGATTCGCCGGGACAGTTCACTGAAGCTTTCTTT,CSVEDSPGQFTEAFF
-,TRBJ1-5,TRBV27,13,-,TGTGCCAGCAGTTCCCAGGGGCGACAGCCCCAGCATTTT,CASSSQGRQPQHF
once,TRBJ2-7,TRBV28,16,-,TGTGCCAGCAGCCGGTCAGGGCCAACCACCACCTACGAGCAGTACTTC,CASSRSGPTTTYEQYF
-,TRBJ2-1,TRBV19,17,TRBD1,TGTGCCAGTAGCCCCGGGGGCCGGACAGGGTCCTACAATGAGCAGTTCTTC,CASSPGGRTGSYNEQFF
-,TRBJ1-2,TRBV6-5,13,-,TGTGCCAGCAGTCGGGAAATACTGCATGGCTACACCTTC,CASSREILHGYTF
-,TRBJ2-6,TRBV5-5,15,-,TGTGCCAGCAGCTTAACAGTCTCTGGGGCCAACGGCCTGACTTTC,CASSLTVSGANGLTF
-,TRBJ1-3,TRBV28,16,-,TGTGCCAGCATCTCCCACGGGGGAAGGTTTGGAAACACCATATATTTT,CASISHGGRFGNTIYF
-,TRBJ2-3,TRBV28,15,TRBD2,TGTGCCAGCAGTCCCGGTAGCGGGAGCACAGATACGCAGTATTTT,CASSPGSGSTDTQYF
-,TRBJ2-5,TRBV7-2,12,-,TGTGCCAGCAGTCTTCTACAAGAGACCCAGTACTTC,CASSLLQETQYF
-,TRBJ2-1,TRBV5-1,12,-,TGCGCCAGCAGCTTTACAGGGTGGGAGCAGTTCTTC,CASSFTGWEQFF
-,TRBJ2-7,TRBV11-2,15,TRBD1,TGTGCCAGCAGCCGACAGGGGGCGGGAGGAGACGAGCAGTACTTC,CASSRQGAGGDEQYF
-,TRBJ2-7,TRBV7-2,14,TRBD2,TGTGCCAGCACCCTGTTGGCGGGAGGGTTAGAGCAGTACTTC,CASTLLAGGLEQYF
-,TRBJ1-5,TRBV2,15,-,TGTGCCAGCAGGAGAGAACCTTTTAGCAATCAGCCCCAGCATTTT,CASRREPFSNQPQHF
once,TRBJ2-3,TRBV28,12,-,TGTGCCAGCACTTCGGGGGTTGATACGCAGTATTTT,CASTSGVDTQYF
-,TRBJ2-7,TRBV5-6,16,TRBD1,TGTGCCAGCAGCTTGGGCCCGGGACAGGGGGCCAACGAGCAGTACTTC,CASSLGPGQGANEQYF
-,TRBJ1-4,TRBV18,14,TRBD1,TGTGCCAGCTCCCCGGGACAGAGGAATGAAAAACTGTTTTTT,CASSPGQRNEKLFF
-,TRBJ2-4,TRBV7-9,14,-,TGTGCCAGCAGCCCCCGGGAAGGGAAAAACATTCAGTACTTC,CASSPREGKNIQYF
-,TRBJ2-7,TRBV6-1,15,TRBD1,TGTGCCAGCAGGGCACCCGGGACAGGCACCTACGAGCAGTACTTC,CASRAPGTGTYEQYF